This T cell receptor (beta chain) is drawn from a study of cytomegalovirus exposure and HLA in healthy donors. V was pared by 6 bases and J by 3 bases, with 8 bases of the junction left unmatched. This CDR3 has 13 residues. Germline V gene lookup returns CDR1 SQVTM and CDR2 ANQGSEA. In its sample, this clone was seen a few times. What it binds is not known. Study-wide results and caveats: Researchers counted 150 to 200 TCR beta chains as cytomegalovirus-associated. In a later analysis, donors in an Asian-associated ancestry cluster reportedly had fewer N-insertions in productive TCRs than the cohort mean.

With 60 Vbeta and 13 Jbeta primers, the PCR was carried out. Measured with immunoSEQ multiplex PCR; TCRdb has only the in-frame clones, and not every one. This sample has 140,000 to 150,000 clones, with approximately 76% found just once. The clonotype was recovered from a man aged 35 to 55 in good health and CMV-seronegative. This chain links TRBV29-1 with TRBJ2-7; 7 positions agree with TRBD1. What was sequenced was PBMCs. The CDR3 loop reads CSVVTGQSYEQYF. DNA for the CDR3: TGCAGCGTCGTAACGGGACAGAGCTACGAGCAGTACTTC.